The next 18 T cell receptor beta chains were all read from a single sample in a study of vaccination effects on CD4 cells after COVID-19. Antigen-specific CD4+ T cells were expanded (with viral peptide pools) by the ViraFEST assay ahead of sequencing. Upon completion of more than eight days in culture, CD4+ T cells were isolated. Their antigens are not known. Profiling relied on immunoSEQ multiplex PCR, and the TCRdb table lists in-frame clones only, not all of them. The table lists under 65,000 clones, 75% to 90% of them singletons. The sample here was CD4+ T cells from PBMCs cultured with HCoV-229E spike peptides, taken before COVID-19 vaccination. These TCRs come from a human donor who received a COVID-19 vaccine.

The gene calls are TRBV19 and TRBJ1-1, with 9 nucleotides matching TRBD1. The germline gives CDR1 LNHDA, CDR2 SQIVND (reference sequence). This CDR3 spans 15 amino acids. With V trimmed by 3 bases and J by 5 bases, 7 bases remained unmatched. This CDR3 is CASSIIWTGVTEAFF. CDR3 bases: TGTGCCAGTAGTATTATATGGACAGGGGTGACTGAAGCTTTCTTT.

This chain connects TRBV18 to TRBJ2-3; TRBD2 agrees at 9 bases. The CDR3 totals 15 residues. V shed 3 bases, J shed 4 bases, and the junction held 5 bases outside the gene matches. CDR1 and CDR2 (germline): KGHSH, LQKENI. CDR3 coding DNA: TGTGCCAGCTCACCCGAGCGGGGGGCCGCAGATACGCAGTATTTT. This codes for CASSPERGAADTQYF.

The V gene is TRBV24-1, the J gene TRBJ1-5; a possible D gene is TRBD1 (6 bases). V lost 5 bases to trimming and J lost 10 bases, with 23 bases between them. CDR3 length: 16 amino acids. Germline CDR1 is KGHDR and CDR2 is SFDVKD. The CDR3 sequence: CATSAPGEPGGLPQHF. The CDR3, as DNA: TGTGCCACCAGTGCTCCCGGGGAGCCCGGGGGGCTCCCCCAGCATTTT.

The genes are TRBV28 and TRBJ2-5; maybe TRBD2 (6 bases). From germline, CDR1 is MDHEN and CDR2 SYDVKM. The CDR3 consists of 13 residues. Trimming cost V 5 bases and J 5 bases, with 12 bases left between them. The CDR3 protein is CASSRRGRETQYF. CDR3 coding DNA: TGTGCCAGCAGTAGGAGGGGAAGGGAGACCCAGTACTTC.

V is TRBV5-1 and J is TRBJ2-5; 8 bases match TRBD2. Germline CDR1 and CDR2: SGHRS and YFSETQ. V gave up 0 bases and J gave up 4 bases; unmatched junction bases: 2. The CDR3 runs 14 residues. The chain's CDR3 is CASSLVAGSETQYF. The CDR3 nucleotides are TGCGCCAGCAGCTTGGTAGCGGGGTCAGAGACCCAGTACTTC.

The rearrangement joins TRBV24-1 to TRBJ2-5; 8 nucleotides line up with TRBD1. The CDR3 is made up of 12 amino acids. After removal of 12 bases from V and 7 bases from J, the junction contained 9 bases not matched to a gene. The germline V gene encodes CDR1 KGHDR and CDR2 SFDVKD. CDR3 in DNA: TGTGCCGCAAGGACAGGGACGGGGACCCAGTACTTC. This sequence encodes CAARTGTGTQYF.

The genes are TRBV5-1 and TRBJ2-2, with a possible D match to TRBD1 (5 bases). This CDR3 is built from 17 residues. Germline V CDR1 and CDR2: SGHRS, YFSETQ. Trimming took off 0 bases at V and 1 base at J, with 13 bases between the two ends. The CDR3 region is CASSLDITGLNTGELFF. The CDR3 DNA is TGCGCCAGCAGCTTGGACATCACAGGCCTGAACACCGGGGAGCTGTTTTTT.

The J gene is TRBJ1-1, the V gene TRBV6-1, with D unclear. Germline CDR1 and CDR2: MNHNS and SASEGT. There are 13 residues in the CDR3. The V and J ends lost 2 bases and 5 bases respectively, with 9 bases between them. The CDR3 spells CASSELIQTEAFF. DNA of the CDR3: TGTGCCAGCAGTGAATTGATCCAGACTGAAGCTTTCTTT.

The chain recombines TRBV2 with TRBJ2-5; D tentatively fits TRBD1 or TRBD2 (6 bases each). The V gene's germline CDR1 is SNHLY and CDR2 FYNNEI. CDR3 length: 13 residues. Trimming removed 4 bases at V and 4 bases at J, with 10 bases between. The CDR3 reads CASSGGAGETQYF. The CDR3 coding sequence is TGTGCCAGCAGTGGGGGGGCCGGAGAGACCCAGTACTTC.

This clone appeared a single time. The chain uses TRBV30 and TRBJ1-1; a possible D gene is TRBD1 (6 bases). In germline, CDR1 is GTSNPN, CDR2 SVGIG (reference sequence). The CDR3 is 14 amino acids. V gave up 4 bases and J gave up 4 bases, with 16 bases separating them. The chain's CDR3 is CAWKGGTPGTEAFF. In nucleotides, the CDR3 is TGTGCCTGGAAAGGGGGGACACCGGGCACTGAAGCTTTCTTT.

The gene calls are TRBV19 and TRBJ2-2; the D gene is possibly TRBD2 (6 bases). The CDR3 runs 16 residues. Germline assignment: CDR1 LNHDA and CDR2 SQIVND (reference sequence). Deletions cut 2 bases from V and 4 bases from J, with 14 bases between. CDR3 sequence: CASSIRPGVGTGELFF. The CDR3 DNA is TGTGCCAGTAGTATAAGGCCGGGGGTCGGCACCGGGGAGCTGTTTTTT.

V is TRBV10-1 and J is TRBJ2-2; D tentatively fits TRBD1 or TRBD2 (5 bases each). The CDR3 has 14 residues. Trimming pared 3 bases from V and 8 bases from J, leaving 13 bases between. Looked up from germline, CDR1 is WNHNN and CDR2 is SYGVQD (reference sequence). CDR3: CASSDEGSAGELFF. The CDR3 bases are TGCGCCAGCAGTGATGAGGGGTCGGCGGGGGAGCTGTTTTTT.

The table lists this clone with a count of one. CDR3 DNA sequence: TGTGCCAGCAGCTTGAGGCTGGGGGGCCGGGAGACCCAGTACTTC. The encoded protein is CASSLRLGGRETQYF. The chain couples TRBV7-2 to TRBJ2-5; D possibly uses TRBD1 or TRBD2 (6 bases each). Per germline, CDR1 SGHTA and CDR2 FQGNSA. V dropped 3 bases and J dropped 5 bases, with 16 bases sitting between them. This CDR3 comprises 15 residues.

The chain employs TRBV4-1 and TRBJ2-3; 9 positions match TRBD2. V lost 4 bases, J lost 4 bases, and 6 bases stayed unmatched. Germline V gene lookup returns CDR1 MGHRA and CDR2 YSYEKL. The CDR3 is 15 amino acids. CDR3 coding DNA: TGCGCCAGCAGCCCAATGGGACTAGCCCCAGATACGCAGTATTTT. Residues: CASSPMGLAPDTQYF.

The CDR3 protein is CASSKGLASSYEQYV. In DNA, the CDR3 is TGTGCCAGCAGCAAAGGATTGGCATCTTCCTACGAGCAGTACGTC. The chain is built from TRBV21-1 and TRBJ2-7; the listed D gene, TRBD1, was not tested against the DNA. TRBV21-1 is deemed a pseudogene. CDR3 length: 15 amino acids.

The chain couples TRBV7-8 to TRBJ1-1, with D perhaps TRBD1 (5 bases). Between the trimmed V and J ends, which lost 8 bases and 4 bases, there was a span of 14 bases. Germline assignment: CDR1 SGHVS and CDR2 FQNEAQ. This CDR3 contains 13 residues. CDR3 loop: CASVIPGGTEAFF. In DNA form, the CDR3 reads TGTGCCAGCGTAATTCCGGGGGGCACTGAAGCTTTCTTT.

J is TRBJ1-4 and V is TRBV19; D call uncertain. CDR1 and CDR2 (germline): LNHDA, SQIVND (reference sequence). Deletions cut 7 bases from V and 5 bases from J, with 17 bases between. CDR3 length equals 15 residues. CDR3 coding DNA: TGTGCCAGTAATCTGAGGGCGAGCCTCAATGAAAAACTGTTTTTT. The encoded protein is CASNLRASLNEKLFF. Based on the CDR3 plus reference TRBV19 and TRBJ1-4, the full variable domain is DGGITQSPKYLFRKEGQNVTLSCEQNLNHDAMYWYRQDPGQGLRLIYYSQIVNDFQKGDIAEGYSVSREKKESFPLTVTSAQKNPTAFYLCASNLRASLNEKLFFGSGTQLSVL.

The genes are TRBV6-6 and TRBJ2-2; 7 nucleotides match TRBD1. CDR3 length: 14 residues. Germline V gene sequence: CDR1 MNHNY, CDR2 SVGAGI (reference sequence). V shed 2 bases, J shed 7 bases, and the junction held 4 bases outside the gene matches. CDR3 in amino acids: CASSYEGAGGELFF. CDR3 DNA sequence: TGTGCCAGCAGTTACGAGGGGGCCGGCGGGGAGCTGTTTTTT.